This T cell receptor beta chain was recovered during a study of cytomegalovirus exposure and HLA in healthy donors. The CDR3 length is 16 residues. Germline V lookup: CDR1 MGHDK, CDR2 SYGVNS. With 2 bases removed from V and 1 base from J, the gap between germline ends came to 12 bases. This clone has more than one count but fewer than ten. Primers for the PCR totalled 60 Vbeta and 13 Jbeta. The table came from immunoSEQ multiplex PCR; TCRdb's copy has only in-frame clones and leaves some out. The data show 95,000 to 150,000 clones, with 70% to 85% seen just once and less than 4% held by the top ten. This clonotype originated in a human donor in good health. Sample: PBMCs. The rearrangement joins TRBV25-1 to TRBJ1-3; possible D gene TRBD1, 6 bases. The DNA of the CDR3 is TGTGCCAGCAGTGAACAGGGGTTATTATCTGGAAACACCATATATTTT. Translation: CASSEQGLLSGNTIYF.